These 30 T cell receptor beta chains came from one sample sequenced in a study of Graves' ophthalmopathy and Graves' hyperthyroidism. Investigators amplified TCR beta CDR3 regions from RNA transcripts. Second-round multiplex PCR came after a first-round RT-PCR that employed HTBI primers. TCRdb recomputed calls from the multiplex PCR reads with MiXCR, one row per CDR3 protein. The data contain approximately 410,000 distinct CDR3 sequences, 15% of them singletons. The sample taken for sequencing was peripheral blood. The receptors here all came from a woman younger than 30 with stable Graves' hyperthyroidism.

The chain links TRBV6-1 to TRBJ2-2; possible D gene TRBD1, 5 bases. The germline V gene has CDR1 MNHNS and CDR2 SASEGT. The CDR3 runs to 12 residues. Trimming removed 7 bases from V and 5 bases from J, with 8 bases in between. CDR3 residues: CASTQGTGELFF. The CDR3, as DNA: TGTGCCAGCACTCAGGGAACCGGGGAGCTGTTTTTT.

This clonotype was counted many times. The rearrangement joins TRBV12-3 or TRBV12-4 to TRBJ1-2; D is ambiguous. Trimming pared 3 bases from V and 3 bases from J, leaving 8 bases between. This CDR3 spans 13 amino acids. The CDR3 is CASSLGPDYGYTF. CDR3 nucleotide sequence: TGTGCCAGCAGTTTGGGTCCGGACTATGGCTACACCTTC.

This clonotype was seen ten or more times. The chain couples TRBV19 to TRBJ1-2; D is possibly TRBD1 (5 bases). The germline V gene encodes CDR1 LNHDA and CDR2 SQIVND (reference sequence). Trimming left V 2 bases short and J 5 bases short, with 12 bases between. CDR3 length: 14 residues. Here the CDR3 reads CASSITGSLYGYTF. The CDR3 coding sequence is TGTGCCAGTAGTATAACAGGTTCCTTATATGGCTACACCTTC.

In its sample, this clonotype was seen many times. The chain combines TRBV7-2 with TRBJ1-1; unclear D gene. The CDR3 runs 14 residues. Germline V CDR1 and CDR2: SGHTA, FQGNSA. V was shortened by 5 bases and J by 6 bases, with 16 bases between the two germline ends. CDR3 protein: CASSGYLIGAEAFF. In DNA form, the CDR3 reads TGTGCCAGCAGCGGGTACTTGATCGGGGCTGAAGCTTTCTTT.

Note on this clonotype: This may come from a read error, since a much larger clone is one base off. The chain employs TRBV18 and TRBJ2-2; D is tentatively TRBD1 or TRBD2 (6 bases each). This CDR3 comprises 16 residues. The germline gives CDR1 KGHSH, CDR2 LQKENI. The DNA of the CDR3 is TGTGCCAGCTCACCTACCGGGGGCGCGAACACCGGGGAGCCGTTTTTT. Its translation is CASSPTGGANTGEPFF.

This clonotype was observed a few times. The V gene is TRBV11-3, the J gene TRBJ1-2; D uncertain. There are 14 residues in the CDR3. Germline CDR1 SGHNT, CDR2 YENEEA. V was cut by 8 bases and J by 4 bases, with 17 bases left in between. The CDR3 nucleotides read TGTGCCAGCCCAAGGCGGGCAAGACTCTATGGCTACACCTTC. It encodes CASPRRARLYGYTF. Full variable domain (remainder filled in from reference TRBV11-3 and TRBJ1-2): EAGVVQSPRYKIIEKKQPVAFWCNPISGHNTLYWYLQNLGQGPELLIRYENEEAVDDSQLPKDRFSAERLKGVDSTLKIQPAELGDSAVYLCASPRRARLYGYTFGSGTRLTVV.

This clonotype came up many times. The chain combines TRBV20-1 with TRBJ2-2; the D gene is possibly TRBD1 (5 bases). The CDR3 sequence is 15 residues long. The V gene's germline CDR1 is DFQATT and CDR2 SNEGSKA (reference sequence). Trimming shortened V by 0 bases and J by 5 bases, and 13 bases separated the two germline ends. Here the CDR3 DNA reads TGCAGTGCTAGAGATAACCGGGCAGGGACCGGGGAGCTGTTTTTT. It specifies CSARDNRAGTGELFF.

This clonotype was counted at least ten times. The genes are TRBV7-2 and TRBJ2-5, with 15 bases fitting TRBD2. Germline V CDR1 and CDR2: SGHTA, FQGNSA. The V gene end was trimmed by 5 bases and the J gene end by 5 bases; junction bases not matched to a gene: 6. The CDR3 runs 16 residues. DNA for the CDR3: TGTGCCAGCAGCATCGGACTAGCGGGGGGGCAGGAGACCCAGTACTTC. Protein product: CASSIGLAGGQETQYF.

This clonotype was detected ten times or more. V is TRBV11-3 and J is TRBJ1-2; no reliable D call. This CDR3 contains 13 residues. The V end was cut by 3 bases, the J end by 6 bases, with 11 bases between. Germline CDR1 reads SGHNT; CDR2 reads YENEEA. The CDR3 DNA follows: TGTGCCAGCAGCTTCGATGGAAAAGATGGCTACACCTTC. Translated, it gives CASSFDGKDGYTF. Full variable domain (rest looked up from reference TRBV11-3 and TRBJ1-2): EAGVVQSPRYKIIEKKQPVAFWCNPISGHNTLYWYLQNLGQGPELLIRYENEEAVDDSQLPKDRFSAERLKGVDSTLKIQPAELGDSAVYLCASSFDGKDGYTFGSGTRLTVV.

The chain joins TRBV12-3 or TRBV12-4 to TRBJ1-1; TRBD1 is a possible D gene (5 bases). Between the trimmed V and J ends, which lost 6 bases and 5 bases, there was a span of 16 bases. CDR3 size: 14 residues. In nucleotides, the CDR3 is TGTGCCAGCAGCTCAGAATCGGGGGGTACTGAAGCTTTCTTT. Protein: CASSSESGGTEAFF.

This clonotype occurred many times. This chain links TRBV20-1 with TRBJ2-5, with D possibly TRBD2 on 6 matching bases. This CDR3 has 13 amino acids. Germline CDR1 and CDR2: DFQATT and SNEGSKA (reference sequence). V lost 5 bases and J 7 bases, leaving 17 bases between the germline ends. CDR3 in DNA: TGCAGTGCTGGAGCCGGGACTGGCGGGACCCAGTACTTC. Translated: CSAGAGTGGTQYF.

The CDR3, as DNA: TGTGCCAGCAGCCACCAGGGCGGGCTAGTAGTTAGCACAGATACGCAGTATTTT. This codes for CASSHQGGLVVSTDTQYF. The chain carries TRBV3-1 and TRBJ2-3; D tentatively reads TRBD1 or TRBD2 (5 bases each). Trimming took off 3 bases at V and 0 bases at J, with 19 bases between the two ends. This CDR3 region has 18 residues. Per germline, CDR1 LGHDT and CDR2 YNNKEL (reference sequence).

This clonotype was counted ten times or more. A read error may produce the germline difference seen at one junction end. The chain joins TRBV24-1 to TRBJ2-4; possible D gene TRBD1, 6 bases. The CDR3 has 14 amino acids. Germline values: CDR1 KGHDR, CDR2 SFDVKD. CDR3 sequence (DNA): TGTGCCACCAGTGATTTCCCAGGGGAGAACATTAAGTACTTC. It is translated as CATSDFPGENIKYF.

In its sample, this clonotype was seen many times. The V call is TRBV6-1, the J call TRBJ1-2; no clear D gene. There are 15 residues in the CDR3. The ends were cut back, 0 bases at V and 6 bases at J, with 14 bases in the middle. Germline V lookup: CDR1 MNHNS, CDR2 SASEGT. In DNA, the CDR3 is TGTGCCAGCAGTGAAGCCGGAAGGGTTTATCATGGCTACACCTTC. This translates into CASSEAGRVYHGYTF.

V gene TRBV7-2 combines with J gene TRBJ2-7, with a weak D call TRBD2 (6 bases). Germline V gives CDR1 SGHTA, CDR2 FQGNSA. The CDR3 is 15 amino acids. V was cut by 1 base and J by 3 bases, with 13 bases left in between. CDR3 protein: CASSLVLASDYEQYF. The CDR3 DNA reads as TGTGCCAGCAGCTTAGTGTTGGCTAGCGACTACGAGCAGTACTTC.

J is TRBJ1-2 and V is TRBV6-1; TRBD1 agrees at 7 bases. Germline CDR1 is MNHNS and CDR2 is SASEGT. The CDR3 spans 15 residues. Trimming removed 4 bases from V and 5 bases from J; junction bases left unmatched: 10. CDR3 coding DNA: TGTGCCAGCAGTGTAGAGACAGGGAAGTCATATGGCTACACCTTC. It translates to CASSVETGKSYGYTF.

This rearrangement joins TRBV14 to TRBJ1-3; possible D gene TRBD1, 5 bases. CDR1 and CDR2 from the germline V gene are SGHDN and FVKESK. The CDR3 is 13 residues long. V shed 1 base and J shed 12 bases, with 13 bases lying between them. CDR3 in amino acids: CASSQGAGNIIYF. CDR3 in DNA: TGTGCCAGCAGCCAAGGGGCAGGGAATATCATATATTTT.

Ten or more counts support this clonotype. V gene TRBV12-3 or TRBV12-4 combines with J gene TRBJ2-2; 8 nucleotides agree with TRBD1. This CDR3 is 15 amino acids long. The J segment lost 4 bases and the V segment lost 6 bases, leaving 7 bases of the junction unmatched. The CDR3 is CASSPSGQVTGELFF. The CDR3 coding sequence is TGTGCCAGCAGCCCTTCGGGACAGGTCACCGGGGAGCTGTTTTTT.

Many counts were recorded for this clonotype. The chain has TRBV12-3 or TRBV12-4 and TRBJ1-6; a possible D gene is TRBD1 (6 bases). Trimming removed 5 bases from V and 1 base from J, with 6 bases in between. This CDR3 is 14 amino acids long. As DNA, the CDR3 is TGTGCCAGCAGTGGACAGTCCTATAATTCACCCCTCCACTTT. Its protein product is CASSGQSYNSPLHF.

This clonotype came up many times. The gene calls are TRBV10-1 and TRBJ2-7; D perhaps matches TRBD2 (5 bases). CDR3 size: 12 residues. V shed 4 bases and J shed 5 bases, with 9 bases lying between them. From germline, CDR1 is WNHNN and CDR2 SYGVQD (reference sequence). The CDR3 bases are TGCGCCAGCAGTGCCGGGAAGGACGAGCAGTACTTC. This encodes CASSAGKDEQYF.

In its sample, this clonotype was seen a few times. The rearrangement joins TRBV7-2 to TRBJ1-1; D possibly corresponds to TRBD1 (6 bases). The CDR3 contains 14 residues. Trimming removed 4 bases from V and 1 base from J, with 10 bases in between. Germline V gene lookup returns CDR1 SGHTA and CDR2 FQGNSA. CDR3 sequence: CASSWRGGNTEAFF. The CDR3 region has the DNA TGTGCCAGCAGCTGGAGAGGGGGGAACACTGAAGCTTTCTTT.

The chain employs TRBV7-9 and TRBJ1-6, with 9 bases identical to TRBD1. V lost 5 bases and J lost 9; bases outside the gene matches: 11. Germline loops: CDR1 SEHNR, CDR2 FQNEAQ (reference sequence). The length of the CDR3 is 16 residues. The CDR3 nucleotides are TGTGCCAGCAGCACAACAGGGGGCGTTATTAGTTCACCCCTCCACTTT. This sequence encodes CASSTTGGVISSPLHF.

The table lists this clonotype with many counts. The V call is TRBV6-1, the J call TRBJ2-5; D uncertain. Between the trimmed V and J ends, which lost 7 bases and 5 bases, there was a span of 23 bases. The CDR3 consists of 16 residues. CDR1 is MNHNS, CDR2 SASEGT, per germline. The CDR3 coding sequence is TGTGCCAGCAAACCCTCGCCCGATAGGAATGGGGAGACCCAGTACTTC. Its protein is CASKPSPDRNGETQYF.

This chain connects TRBV12-3 or TRBV12-4 to TRBJ2-5; 8 bases line up with TRBD2. The CDR3 is 15 amino acids. Trimming removed 4 bases from V and 5 bases from J; junction bases left unmatched: 9. CDR3 sequence reads: CASSYGGANRETQYF. The CDR3 DNA sequence: TGTGCCAGCAGTTACGGGGGGGCTAATCGGGAGACCCAGTACTTC.

This clonotype was observed once. This could be a read error, since a much larger clone is one nucleotide away. The conserved final phenylalanine or tryptophan is absent from the CDR3, which likely points to a read error. The rearrangement links TRBV7-2 to TRBJ1-5; D unresolved. The germline V and J ends were trimmed by 3 bases and 10 bases, with 16 bases remaining between them. The CDR3 contains 14 residues. Germline CDR1 reads SGHTA; CDR2 reads FQGNSA. Written as DNA, the CDR3 is TGTGCCAGCAGCTTCTTGGCTTTTACCGGACCCCAGCATTAT. Protein: CASSFLAFTGPQHY.

The table lists this clonotype with many counts. The rearrangement links TRBV24-1 to TRBJ1-4, with 7 bases matching TRBD1. CDR3 length equals 13 residues. V shed 9 bases and J 8 bases; nucleotides not matched to a gene: 8. The germline V gene encodes CDR1 KGHDR and CDR2 SFDVKD. The CDR3 sequence: CATQRQGGEKLFF. In nucleotides, the CDR3 is TGTGCCACCCAAAGACAGGGAGGGGAAAAACTGTTTTTT.

V is TRBV27 and J is TRBJ2-7; possibly TRBD1 for D (6 bases). V was pared by 4 bases and J by 4 bases, with 14 bases between. The CDR3 runs 14 residues. The germline CDR1 and CDR2 sequences are MNHEY and SMNVEV (reference sequence). Here the CDR3 DNA reads TGTGCCAGCAGTTCCTCGGACAGACTTTACGAGCAGTACTTC. Translating gives CASSSSDRLYEQYF.

A word on this clonotype: The junction departs from germline at one end; a sequencing error may be responsible. The J gene is TRBJ2-7, the V gene TRBV6-1; TRBD2 matches at 7 bases. The CDR3 totals 15 residues. Germline lookup yields CDR1 MNHNS and CDR2 SASEGT. The CDR3 bases are TGTGCCAGCAGTGAAGCTAGCGCGGGAGCCTACGATCAGTACTTC. Translating it yields CASSEASAGAYDQYF.

The chain combines TRBV6-5 with TRBJ2-7; TRBD2 might be the D (6 bases). CDR3 length: 17 amino acids. Germline CDR1 and CDR2: MNHEY and SVGAGI. Trimming took 3 bases from V and 0 from J, leaving 18 bases between them. CDR3 region: CASSYAGGSQISYEQYF. The DNA of the CDR3 is TGTGCCAGCAGTTATGCCGGGGGTTCACAAATCTCCTACGAGCAGTACTTC.

There are many counts of this clonotype. This chain joins TRBV11-3 and TRBJ1-1; D is undetermined. This CDR3 is 15 amino acids long. V lost 1 base, J lost 2 bases, and 11 bases lay in between. Germline lookup yields CDR1 SGHNT and CDR2 YENEEA. DNA for the CDR3: TGTGCCAGCAGCTTAGGGGTGACCCTAAACACTGAAGCTTTCTTT. This codes for CASSLGVTLNTEAFF.